The rows below give T cell receptor beta chains drawn from one sample of a study of cytomegalovirus exposure and HLA in healthy donors. Data came from immunoSEQ multiplex PCR; TCRdb stores just in-frame clones and leaves some out. The table includes 83,000 or so clones, 75% to 80% detected once. Specimen: PBMCs. Every receptor here comes from a female donor in good health and CMV-seronegative. Both conserved end residues are part of each CDR3. The D gene is left open where the match is weak. Clone size is given for some rows only: seen once, a few or many times, or a class if the clone is expanded.

TRBJ2-7 TRBV19 TRBD1 NA TGTGCCAGTCGCCCCGGGACAGGCTACGAGCAGTACTTC CASRPGTGYEQYF
TRBJ1-5 TRBV6-5 NA NA TGTGCCAGCAGTTTGGGGCAGGGGAATCAGCCCCAGCATTTT CASSLGQGNQPQHF
TRBJ1-5 TRBV15 TRBD1 NA TGTGCCACCAGCAGAGATCCCGGACAGGGAGGGCAGCCCCAGCATTTT CATSRDPGQGGQPQHF
TRBJ2-7 TRBV2 TRBD2 NA TGTGCCAGCAGTGACACCGCACTAGCGGGAGACGAGCAGTACTTC CASSDTALAGDEQYF
TRBJ1-1 TRBV6-1 NA NA TGTGCCAGCAGTGAAAGTTTGGGGGCCCTAGTATTTAACACTGAAGCTTTCTTT CASSESLGALVFNTEAFF
TRBJ2-4 TRBV2 NA NA TGTGCCAGCAGGGAGCTAGTCGACATTCAGTACTTC CASRELVDIQYF
TRBJ1-4 TRBV27 TRBD1 NA TGTGCCAGCAGTGGGAGGACAGGGGGGAGACGGGTTAATGAAAAACTGTTTTTT CASSGRTGGRRVNEKLFF
TRBJ2-7 TRBV7-6 TRBD1 NA TGTGCCAGCAGCTCGAGAGCCGGGACAGGTGACGAGCAGTACTTC CASSSRAGTGDEQYF
TRBJ2-7 TRBV28 TRBD1 NA TGTGCCAGCAGTTCCGGGACAGAGTACGAGCAGTACTTC CASSSGTEYEQYF
TRBJ2-7 TRBV30 TRBD1 NA TGTGCCTGGGCCCCCAGGGGGCCGAGCGGCTACGAGCAGTACTTC CAWAPRGPSGYEQYF
TRBJ2-7 TRBV6-1 TRBD1 NA TGTGCCAGCAGTGAAAGGTGGGACAGGAGCTCCTACGAGCAGTACTTC CASSERWDRSSYEQYF
TRBJ2-5 TRBV25-1 TRBD1 NA TGTGCCAGCACCCCACAGGGGTCAGAGACCCAGTACTTC CASTPQGSETQYF
TRBJ1-4 TRBV19 NA NA TGTGCCAGTAGTATTGTGAGTCCAACTAATGAAAAACTGTTTTTT CASSIVSPTNEKLFF
TRBJ2-7 TRBV13 NA NA TGTGCCAGCAGCCCAGAATCCTCCGAGCAGTACTTC CASSPESSEQYF
TRBJ1-3 TRBV29-1 NA NA TGCAGCGTTGAAGGGACAGTCCTGCGCCACTCTGGAAACACCATATATTTT CSVEGTVLRHSGNTIYF
TRBJ2-2 TRBV28 NA once TGTGCCAGCACTGGACTAACATTAAACACCGGGGAGCTGTTTTTT CASTGLTLNTGELFF
TRBJ1-2 TRBV2 TRBD1 NA TGTGCCAGCAGCAGAGGAGGGACAGGTGATTCTGGCTACACCTTC CASSRGGTGDSGYTF